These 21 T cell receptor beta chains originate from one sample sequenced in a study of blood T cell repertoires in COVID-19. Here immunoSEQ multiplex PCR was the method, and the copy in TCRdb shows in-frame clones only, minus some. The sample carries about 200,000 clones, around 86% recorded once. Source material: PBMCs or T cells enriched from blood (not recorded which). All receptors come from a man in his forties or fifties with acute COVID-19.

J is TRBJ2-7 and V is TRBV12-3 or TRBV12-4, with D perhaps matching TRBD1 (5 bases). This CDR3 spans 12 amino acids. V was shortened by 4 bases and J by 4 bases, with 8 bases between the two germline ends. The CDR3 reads CASSSQGYEQYF. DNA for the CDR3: TGTGCCAGCAGTTCCCAGGGATACGAGCAGTACTTC.

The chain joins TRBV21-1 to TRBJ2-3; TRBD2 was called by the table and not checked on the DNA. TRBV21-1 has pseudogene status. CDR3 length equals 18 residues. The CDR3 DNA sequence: TGTGCCAGCAGCAACACTTCCAGAGCGGGAGGGCCCCCAGATACGCAGTATTTT. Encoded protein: CASSNTSRAGGPPDTQYF.

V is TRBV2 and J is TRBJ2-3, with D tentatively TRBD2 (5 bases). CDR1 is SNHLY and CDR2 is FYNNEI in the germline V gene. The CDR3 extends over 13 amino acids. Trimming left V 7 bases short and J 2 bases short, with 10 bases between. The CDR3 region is CASTGGYTDTQYF. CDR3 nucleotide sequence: TGTGCCAGCACAGGAGGATACACAGATACGCAGTATTTT.

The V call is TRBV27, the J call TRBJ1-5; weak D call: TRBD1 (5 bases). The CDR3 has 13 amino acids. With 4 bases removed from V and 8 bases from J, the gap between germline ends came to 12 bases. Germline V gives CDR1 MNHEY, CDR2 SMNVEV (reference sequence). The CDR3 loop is CASSYYSGEPQHF. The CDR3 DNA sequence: TGTGCCAGCAGTTATTATTCGGGGGAGCCCCAGCATTTT.

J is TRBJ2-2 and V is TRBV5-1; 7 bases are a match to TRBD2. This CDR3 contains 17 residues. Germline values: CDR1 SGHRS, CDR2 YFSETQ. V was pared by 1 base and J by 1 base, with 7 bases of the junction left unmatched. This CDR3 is CASSLKPSGKNTGELFF. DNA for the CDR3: TGCGCCAGCAGCTTGAAGCCCAGCGGGAAGAACACCGGGGAGCTGTTTTTT.

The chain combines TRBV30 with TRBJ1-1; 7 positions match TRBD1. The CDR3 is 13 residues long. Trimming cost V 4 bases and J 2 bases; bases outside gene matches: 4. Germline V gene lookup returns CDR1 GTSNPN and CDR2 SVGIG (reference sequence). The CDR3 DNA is TGTGCCTGGACAACAGGGGTTAACACTGAAGCTTTCTTT. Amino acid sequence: CAWTTGVNTEAFF.

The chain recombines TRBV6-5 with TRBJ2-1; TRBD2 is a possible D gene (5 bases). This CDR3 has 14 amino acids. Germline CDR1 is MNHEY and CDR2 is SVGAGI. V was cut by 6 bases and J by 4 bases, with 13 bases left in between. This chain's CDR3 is CASRHTSIYNEQFF. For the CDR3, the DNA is TGTGCCAGCAGGCATACTAGTATATACAATGAGCAGTTCTTC.

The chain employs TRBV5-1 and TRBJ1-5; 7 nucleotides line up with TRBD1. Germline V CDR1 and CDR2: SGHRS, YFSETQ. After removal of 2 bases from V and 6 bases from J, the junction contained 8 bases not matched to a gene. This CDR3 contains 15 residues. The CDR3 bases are TGCGCCAGCAGCTTAACAGGGGTTGAGGGTCAGCCCCAGCATTTT. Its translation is CASSLTGVEGQPQHF.

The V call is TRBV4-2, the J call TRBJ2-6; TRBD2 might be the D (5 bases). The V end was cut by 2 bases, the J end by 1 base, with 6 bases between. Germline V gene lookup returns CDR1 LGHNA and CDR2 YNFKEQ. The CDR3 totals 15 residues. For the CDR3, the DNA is TGTGCCAGCAGCCAAACGGGGTCTGGGGCCAACGTCCTGACTTTC. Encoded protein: CASSQTGSGANVLTF.

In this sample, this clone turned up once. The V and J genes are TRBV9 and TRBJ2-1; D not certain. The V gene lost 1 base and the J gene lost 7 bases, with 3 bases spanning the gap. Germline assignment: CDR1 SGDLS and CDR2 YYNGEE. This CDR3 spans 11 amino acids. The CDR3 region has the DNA TGTGCCAGCAGCGTACGGAATGAGCAGTTCTTC. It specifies CASSVRNEQFF.

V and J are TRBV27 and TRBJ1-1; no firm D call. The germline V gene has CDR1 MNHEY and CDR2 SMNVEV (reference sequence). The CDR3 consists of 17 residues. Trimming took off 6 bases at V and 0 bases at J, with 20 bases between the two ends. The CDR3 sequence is CASRPMPQSGMNTEAFF. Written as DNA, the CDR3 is TGTGCCAGCAGACCCATGCCCCAGAGCGGGATGAACACTGAAGCTTTCTTT.

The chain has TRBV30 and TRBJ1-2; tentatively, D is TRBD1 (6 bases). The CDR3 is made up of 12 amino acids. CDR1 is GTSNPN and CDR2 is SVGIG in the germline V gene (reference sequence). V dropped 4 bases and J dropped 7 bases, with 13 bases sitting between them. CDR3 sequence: CAWKRGSGGYTF. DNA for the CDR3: TGTGCCTGGAAGAGGGGGAGTGGTGGCTACACCTTC.

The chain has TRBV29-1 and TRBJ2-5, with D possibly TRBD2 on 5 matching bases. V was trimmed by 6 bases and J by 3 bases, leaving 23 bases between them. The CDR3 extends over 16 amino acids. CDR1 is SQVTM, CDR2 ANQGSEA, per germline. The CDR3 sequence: CSVKWVVGVGEETQYF. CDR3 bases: TGCAGCGTGAAATGGGTAGTCGGGGTCGGGGAAGAGACCCAGTACTTC.

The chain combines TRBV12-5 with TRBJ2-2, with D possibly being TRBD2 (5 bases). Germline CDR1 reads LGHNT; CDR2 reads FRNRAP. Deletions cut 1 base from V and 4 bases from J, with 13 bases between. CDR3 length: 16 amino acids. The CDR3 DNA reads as TGTGCTAGTGGTTTGGGGGAGTGGGGATCCACCGGGGAGCTGTTTTTT. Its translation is CASGLGEWGSTGELFF.

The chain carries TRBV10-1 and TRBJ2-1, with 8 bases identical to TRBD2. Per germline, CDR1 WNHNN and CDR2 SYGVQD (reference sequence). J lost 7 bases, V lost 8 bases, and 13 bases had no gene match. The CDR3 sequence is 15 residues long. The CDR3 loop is CASPPIAGIWNEQFF. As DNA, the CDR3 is TGCGCCAGCCCCCCGATAGCGGGAATTTGGAATGAGCAGTTCTTC.

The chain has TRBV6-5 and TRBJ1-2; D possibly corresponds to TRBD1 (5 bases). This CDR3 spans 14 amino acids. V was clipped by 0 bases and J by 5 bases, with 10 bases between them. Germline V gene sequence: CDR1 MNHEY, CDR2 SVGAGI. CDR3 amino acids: CASSYSSGTYGYTF. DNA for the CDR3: TGTGCCAGCAGTTACTCCTCAGGGACTTATGGCTACACCTTC.

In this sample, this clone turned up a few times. The CDR3 region is CASSLQGSYGYTF. The CDR3 bases are TGTGCCAGTAGTCTACAGGGAAGCTATGGCTACACCTTC. The chain links TRBV19 to TRBJ1-2; weak D call: TRBD1 (6 bases). The V gene's germline CDR1 is LNHDA and CDR2 SQIVND (reference sequence). This CDR3 is built from 13 residues. Between the trimmed V and J ends, which lost 5 bases and 4 bases, there was a span of 11 bases.

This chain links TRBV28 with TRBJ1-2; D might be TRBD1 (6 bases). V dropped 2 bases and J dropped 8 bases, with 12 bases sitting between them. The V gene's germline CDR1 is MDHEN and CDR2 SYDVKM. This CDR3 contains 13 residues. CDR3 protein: CASSLPTGLGYTF. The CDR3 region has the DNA TGTGCCAGCAGTTTACCCACAGGGCTCGGCTACACCTTC.

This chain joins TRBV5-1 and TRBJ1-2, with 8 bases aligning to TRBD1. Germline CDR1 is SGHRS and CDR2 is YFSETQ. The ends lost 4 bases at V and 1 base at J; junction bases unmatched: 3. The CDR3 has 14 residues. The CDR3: CASSVTGDNYGYTF. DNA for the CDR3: TGCGCCAGCAGCGTGACAGGGGATAACTATGGCTACACCTTC.

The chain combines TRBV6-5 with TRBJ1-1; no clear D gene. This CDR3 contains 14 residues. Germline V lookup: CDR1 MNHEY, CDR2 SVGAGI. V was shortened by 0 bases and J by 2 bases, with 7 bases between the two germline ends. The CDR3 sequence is CASSYSGGNTEAFF. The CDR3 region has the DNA TGTGCCAGCAGTTACTCCGGCGGAAACACTGAAGCTTTCTTT.

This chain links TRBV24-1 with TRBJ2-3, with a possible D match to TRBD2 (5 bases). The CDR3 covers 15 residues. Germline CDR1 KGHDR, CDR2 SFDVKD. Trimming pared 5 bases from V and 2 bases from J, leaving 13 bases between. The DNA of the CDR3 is TGTGCCACCAGTGTCGAGGGAACAGTCACAGATACGCAGTATTTT. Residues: CATSVEGTVTDTQYF.